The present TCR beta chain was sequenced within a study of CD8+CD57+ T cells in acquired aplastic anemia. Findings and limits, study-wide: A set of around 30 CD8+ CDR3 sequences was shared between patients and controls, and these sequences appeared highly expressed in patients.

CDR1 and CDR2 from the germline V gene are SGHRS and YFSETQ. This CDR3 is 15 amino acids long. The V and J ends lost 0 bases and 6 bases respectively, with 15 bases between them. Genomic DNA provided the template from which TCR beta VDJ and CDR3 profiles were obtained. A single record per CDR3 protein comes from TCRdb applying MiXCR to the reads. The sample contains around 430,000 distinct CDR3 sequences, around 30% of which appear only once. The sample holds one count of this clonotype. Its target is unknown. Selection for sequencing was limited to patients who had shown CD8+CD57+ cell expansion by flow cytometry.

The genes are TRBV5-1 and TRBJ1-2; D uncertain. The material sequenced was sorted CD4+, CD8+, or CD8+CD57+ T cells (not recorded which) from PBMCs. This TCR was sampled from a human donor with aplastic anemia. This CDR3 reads CASSLDRYLGDGYTF. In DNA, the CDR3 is TGCGCCAGCAGCTTGGATAGGTATCTGGGCGATGGCTACACCTTC.